One and the same sample provided the 17 T cell receptor beta chains below, sequenced in a study of blood T cell repertoires in COVID-19. The assay was immunoSEQ multiplex PCR, and TCRdb's table has in-frame clones only and misses some. The sample contains 40,000 to 55,000 clones, over 80% of which appear only once. Specimen: peripheral blood. These receptors were taken from a man between 40 and 49 years old with acute or convalescent COVID-19.

V usage is TRBV7-8 and J usage is TRBJ1-5, with D tentatively TRBD1 (5 bases). Germline V gene sequence: CDR1 SGHVS, CDR2 FQNEAQ. The length of the CDR3 is 14 residues. V was pared by 2 bases and J by 9 bases, with 14 bases between. The CDR3 is CASSLTQGRGPQHF. In DNA, the CDR3 is TGTGCCAGCAGCTTAACTCAGGGTAGGGGGCCCCAGCATTTT.

The V call is TRBV3-1 (or the pseudogene TRBV3-2), the J call TRBJ2-3, with D maybe TRBD2 (6 bases). This CDR3 contains 16 residues. Germline V gene sequence: CDR1 LGHDT, CDR2 YNNKEL (reference sequence). The V end was cut by 8 bases, the J end by 6 bases, with 24 bases between. The CDR3 is CASSFSAGRLGDTQYF. Written as DNA, the CDR3 is TGTGCCAGCTCATTTTCGGCGGGGAGACTAGGGGATACGCAGTATTTT.

V and J are TRBV2 and TRBJ2-5; D unclear. The CDR3 has 14 residues. Looked up from germline, CDR1 is SNHLY and CDR2 is FYNNEI. Deletions cut 11 bases from V and 3 bases from J, with 19 bases between. The CDR3 loop is CAAKESYTKETQYF. The DNA for the CDR3 is TGTGCCGCCAAGGAGAGCTATACGAAAGAGACCCAGTACTTC.

The chain joins TRBV6-5 to TRBJ1-6; 10 bases are shared with TRBD1. CDR1 MNHEY and CDR2 SVGAGI come from the germline V gene. J lost 8 bases, V lost 9 bases, and 7 bases had no gene match. CDR3 size: 14 residues. CDR3 region: CASKLGTGDSPLHF. The CDR3 DNA reads TGTGCCAGTAAGTTAGGGACAGGGGATTCACCCCTCCACTTT.

The chain uses TRBV7-9 and TRBJ2-2; tentative D call: TRBD2 (5 bases). The V end was cut by 4 bases, the J end by 4 bases, with 25 bases between. CDR1 is SEHNR and CDR2 is FQNEAQ in the germline V gene (reference sequence). The CDR3 has 19 residues. This chain's CDR3 is CASSSRPLSGFWGTGELFF. CDR3 in DNA: TGTGCCAGCAGCTCCCGCCCTCTCAGCGGTTTCTGGGGCACCGGGGAGCTGTTTTTT.

With regard to this clone: An end of the junction does not agree with germline; a read error may underlie this. The rearrangement uses TRBV7-9 and TRBJ2-1; tentative D call: TRBD2 (6 bases). CDR1 is SEHNR, CDR2 FQNEAQ, per germline (reference sequence). There are 15 residues in the CDR3. CDR3 DNA: TGTGCCAGCAGCAGCCGACGGGACTCCAACAATGAGCAGTTCTTC. Protein sequence: CASSSRRDSNNEQFF.

The chain links TRBV5-1 to TRBJ1-2, with 10 positions matching TRBD1. CDR3 length equals 15 residues. The V gene's germline CDR1 is SGHRS and CDR2 YFSETQ. Trimming took 2 bases from V and 6 from J; bases not matched to a gene: 7. For the CDR3, the DNA is TGCGCCAGCAGCTTTGGCGGGACAGGGGAGAATGGCTACACCTTC. This translates into CASSFGGTGENGYTF. The entire variable domain, with the rest obtained from reference TRBV5-1 and TRBJ1-2, is as follows: KAGVTQTPRYLIKTRGQQVTLSCSPISGHRSVSWYQQTPGQGLQFLFEYFSETQRNKGNFPGRFSGRQFSNSRSEMNVSTLELGDSALYLCASSFGGTGENGYTFGSGTRLTVV.

This CDR3 reads CACGSYNEQFF. DNA of the CDR3: TGTGCCTGCGGGTCCTACAATGAGCAGTTCTTC. The chain is built from TRBV30 and TRBJ2-1; D remains unclear. CDR1 is GTSNPN and CDR2 is SVGIG in the germline V gene (reference sequence). The CDR3 spans 11 residues. The V and J ends lost 6 bases and 1 base respectively, with 4 bases between them.

The chain recombines TRBV6-1 with TRBJ2-1; 8 bases are a match to TRBD2. Germline V gene data show CDR1 as MNHNS and CDR2 as SASEGT. Germline trimming cut 1 base from V and 9 bases from J; bases unmatched to any gene: 5. The CDR3 length is 14 residues. CDR3 nucleotide sequence: TGTGCCAGCAGTGAAGGTGTCAGCGGGGGTGAGCAGTTCTTC. Its protein product is CASSEGVSGGEQFF.

The chain joins TRBV18 to TRBJ1-3; D may be TRBD1 (6 bases). Between the trimmed V and J ends, which lost 3 bases and 0 bases, there was a span of 9 bases. The CDR3 runs 15 residues. CDR1 and CDR2 (germline): KGHSH, LQKENI. CDR3 residues: CASSPDSFSGNTIYF. The CDR3 DNA reads TGTGCCAGCTCACCGGACAGTTTCTCTGGAAACACCATATATTTT.

V and J are TRBV5-4 and TRBJ1-6; 9 nucleotides match TRBD1. The V and J ends lost 4 bases and 10 bases, in that order; junction bases with no gene match: 6. The V gene's germline CDR1 is SGHNT and CDR2 YYREEE (reference sequence). There are 14 residues in the CDR3. This CDR3 reads CASSQGQGLSPLHF. In DNA form, the CDR3 reads TGTGCCAGCAGCCAGGGACAGGGTTTATCACCCCTCCACTTT.

This rearrangement joins TRBV2 to TRBJ2-1, with 8 bases that match TRBD2. The germline V gene encodes CDR1 SNHLY and CDR2 FYNNEI. The CDR3 runs 16 residues. V gave up 6 bases and J gave up 0 bases; unmatched junction bases: 7. The CDR3 nucleotides read TGTGCCAGCAGCACCAGGACTAGCTTCTCCTACAATGAGCAGTTCTTC. Protein sequence: CASSTRTSFSYNEQFF.

This chain joins TRBV2 and TRBJ1-5, with 8 positions matching TRBD1. Germline assignment: CDR1 SNHLY and CDR2 FYNNEI. The CDR3 sequence is 13 residues long. Trimming at V came to 7 bases and at J to 8 bases, leaving 7 bases not matched to a gene. The CDR3 reads CASNRQGMEPQHF. DNA of the CDR3: TGTGCCAGCAACAGACAGGGGATGGAGCCCCAGCATTTT. Full variable domain (rest looked up from reference TRBV2 and TRBJ1-5): EPEVTQTPSHQVTQMGQEVILRCVPISNHLYFYWYRQILGQKVEFLVSFYNNEISEKSEIFDDQFSVERPDGSNFTLKIRSTKLEDSAMYFCASNRQGMEPQHFGDGTRLSIL.

The table lists this clone with a count of one. The chain has TRBV3-1 (or the pseudogene TRBV3-2) and TRBJ2-5, with 7 positions matching TRBD2. CDR3 length: 14 residues. J was trimmed by 5 bases and V by 1 base; bases with no gene match: 4. CDR1 is LGHDT and CDR2 is YNNKEL in the germline V gene (reference sequence). The chain's CDR3 is CASSQVGTTETQYF. The CDR3 coding sequence is TGTGCCAGCAGCCAAGTGGGGACTACGGAGACCCAGTACTTC.

This chain joins TRBV15 and TRBJ2-7; D call uncertain. The germline CDR1 and CDR2 sequences are LNHNV and YYDKDF (reference sequence). The CDR3 contains 12 residues. V was clipped by 0 bases and J by 4 bases, with 4 bases between them. The CDR3 DNA sequence: TGTGCCACCAGCAGAGAGTTATACGAGCAGTACGTC. Protein product: CATSRELYEQYV.

The chain combines TRBV3-1 (or the pseudogene TRBV3-2) with TRBJ1-2; D is unclear. This CDR3 comprises 13 residues. V was cut by 0 bases and J by 5 bases, with 7 bases left in between. Looked up from germline, CDR1 is LGHDT and CDR2 is YNNKEL (reference sequence). The CDR3 DNA reads as TGTGCCAGCAGCCAAGAACAGTTGTATGGCTACACCTTC. Amino acid sequence: CASSQEQLYGYTF.

The chain employs TRBV19 and TRBJ1-3; D remains unclear. This CDR3 region has 14 residues. The germline V gene has CDR1 LNHDA and CDR2 SQIVND (reference sequence). Trimming stripped 7 bases from V and 0 bases from J, with 10 bases between. The CDR3 DNA follows: TGTGCCAGTATGCCCGGGGACTCTGGAAACACCATATATTTT. Translation gives CASMPGDSGNTIYF.